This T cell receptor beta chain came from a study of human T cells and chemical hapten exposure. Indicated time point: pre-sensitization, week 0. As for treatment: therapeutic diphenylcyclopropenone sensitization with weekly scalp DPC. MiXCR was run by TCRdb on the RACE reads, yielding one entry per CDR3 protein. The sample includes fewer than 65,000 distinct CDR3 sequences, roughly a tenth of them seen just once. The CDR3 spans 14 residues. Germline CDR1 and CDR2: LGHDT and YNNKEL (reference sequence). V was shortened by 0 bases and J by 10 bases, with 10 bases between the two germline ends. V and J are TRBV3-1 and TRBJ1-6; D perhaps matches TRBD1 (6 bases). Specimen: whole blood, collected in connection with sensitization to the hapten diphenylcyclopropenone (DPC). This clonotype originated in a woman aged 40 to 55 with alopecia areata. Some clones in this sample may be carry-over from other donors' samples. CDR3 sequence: CASSQDHRESPLHF. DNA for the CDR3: TGTGCCAGCAGCCAAGACCACAGGGAATCACCCCTCCACTTT. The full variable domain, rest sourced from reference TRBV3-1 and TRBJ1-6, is DTAVSQTPKYLVTQMGNDKSIKCEQNLGHDTMYWYKQDSKKFLKIMFSYNNKELIINETVPNRFSPKSPDKAHLNLHINSLELGDSAVYFCASSQDHRESPLHFGNGTRLTVT.